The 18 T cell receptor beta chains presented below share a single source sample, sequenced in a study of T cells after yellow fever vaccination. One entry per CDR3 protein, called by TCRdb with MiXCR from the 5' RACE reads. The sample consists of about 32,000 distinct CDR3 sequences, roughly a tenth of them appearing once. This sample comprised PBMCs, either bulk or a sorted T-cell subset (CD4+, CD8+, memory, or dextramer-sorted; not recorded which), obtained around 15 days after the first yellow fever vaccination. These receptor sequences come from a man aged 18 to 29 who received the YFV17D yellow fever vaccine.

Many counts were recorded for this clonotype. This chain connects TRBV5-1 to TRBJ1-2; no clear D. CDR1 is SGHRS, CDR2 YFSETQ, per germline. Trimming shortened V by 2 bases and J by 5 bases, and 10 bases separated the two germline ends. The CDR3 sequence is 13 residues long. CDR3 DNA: TGCGCCAGCAGCTTTGGACCGCGATATGGCTACACCTTC. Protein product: CASSFGPRYGYTF.

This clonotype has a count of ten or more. This chain's CDR3 is CASSSHGRGGSPLHF. The CDR3, as DNA: TGTGCCAGCAGCTCCCACGGCAGGGGAGGTTCACCCCTCCACTTT. The rearrangement uses TRBV4-2 and TRBJ1-6, with D possibly matching TRBD1 (6 bases). The V gene lost 5 bases and the J gene lost 9 bases, with 17 bases spanning the gap. The V gene's germline CDR1 is LGHNA and CDR2 YNFKEQ. The CDR3 runs 15 residues.

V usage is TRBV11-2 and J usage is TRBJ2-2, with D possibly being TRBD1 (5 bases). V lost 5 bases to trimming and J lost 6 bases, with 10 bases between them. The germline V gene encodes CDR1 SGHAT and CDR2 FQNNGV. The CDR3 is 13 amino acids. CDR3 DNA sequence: TGTGCCAGCAGCCAGCAGGGCCCCGGGGAGCTGTTTTTT. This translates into CASSQQGPGELFF.

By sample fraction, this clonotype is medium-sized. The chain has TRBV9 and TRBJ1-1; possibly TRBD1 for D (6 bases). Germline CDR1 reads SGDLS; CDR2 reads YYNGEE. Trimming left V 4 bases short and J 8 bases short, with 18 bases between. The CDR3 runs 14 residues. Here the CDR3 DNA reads TGTGCCAGCAGCCAGGGCGACAGGACGTACGAAGCTTTCTTT. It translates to CASSQGDRTYEAFF.

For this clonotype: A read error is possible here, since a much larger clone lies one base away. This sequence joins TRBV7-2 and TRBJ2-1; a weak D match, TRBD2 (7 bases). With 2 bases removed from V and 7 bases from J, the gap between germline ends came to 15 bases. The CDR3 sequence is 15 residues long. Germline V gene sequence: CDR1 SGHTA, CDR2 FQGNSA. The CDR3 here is CASSLRWGGSNEQFF. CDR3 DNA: TGTGCCAGCAGCTTAAGATGGGGGGGCTCTAATGAGCAGTTCTTC.

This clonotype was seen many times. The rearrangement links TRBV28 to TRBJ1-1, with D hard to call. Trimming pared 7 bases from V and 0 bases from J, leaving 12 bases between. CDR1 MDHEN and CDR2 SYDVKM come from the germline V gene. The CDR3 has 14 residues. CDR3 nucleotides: TGTGCCAGCAAAATTCGGAGATTGAACACTGAAGCTTTCTTT. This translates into CASKIRRLNTEAFF.

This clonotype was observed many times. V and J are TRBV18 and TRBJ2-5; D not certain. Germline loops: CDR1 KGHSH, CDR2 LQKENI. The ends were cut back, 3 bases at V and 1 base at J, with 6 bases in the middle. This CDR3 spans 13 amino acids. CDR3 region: CASSPDLQETQYF. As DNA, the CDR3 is TGTGCCAGCTCACCGGACCTCCAAGAGACCCAGTACTTC.

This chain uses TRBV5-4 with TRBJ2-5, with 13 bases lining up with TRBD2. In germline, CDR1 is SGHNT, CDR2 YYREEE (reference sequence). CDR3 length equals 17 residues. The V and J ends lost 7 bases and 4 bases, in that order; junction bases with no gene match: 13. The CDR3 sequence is CASQNGLAGARGETQYF. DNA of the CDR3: TGTGCCAGCCAAAACGGACTAGCGGGGGCCAGAGGAGAGACCCAGTACTTC.

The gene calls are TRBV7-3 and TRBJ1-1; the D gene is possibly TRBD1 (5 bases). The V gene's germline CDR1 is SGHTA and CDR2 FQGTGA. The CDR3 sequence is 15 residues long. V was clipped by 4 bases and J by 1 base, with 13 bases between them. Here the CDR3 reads CASSWSPGRNTEAFF. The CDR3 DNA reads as TGTGCCAGCAGCTGGTCCCCAGGGAGGAACACTGAAGCTTTCTTT.

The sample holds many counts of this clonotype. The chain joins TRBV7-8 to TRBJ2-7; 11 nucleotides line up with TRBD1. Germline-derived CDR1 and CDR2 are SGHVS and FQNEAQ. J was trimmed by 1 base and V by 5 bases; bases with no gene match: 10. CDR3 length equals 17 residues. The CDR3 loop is CASSRNQGTGGSYEQYV. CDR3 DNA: TGTGCCAGCAGCCGGAATCAAGGGACAGGGGGGTCCTACGAGCAGTACGTC.

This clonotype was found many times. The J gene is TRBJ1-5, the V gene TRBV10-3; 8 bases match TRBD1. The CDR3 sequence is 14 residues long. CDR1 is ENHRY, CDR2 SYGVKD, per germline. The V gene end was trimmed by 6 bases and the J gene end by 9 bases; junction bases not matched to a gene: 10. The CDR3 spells CAISGQGRDGPQHF. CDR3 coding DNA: TGTGCCATCAGCGGACAGGGAAGGGATGGGCCCCAGCATTTT.

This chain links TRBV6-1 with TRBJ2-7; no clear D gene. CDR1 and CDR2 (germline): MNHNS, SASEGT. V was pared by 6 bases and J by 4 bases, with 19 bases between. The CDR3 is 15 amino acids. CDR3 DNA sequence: TGTGCCAGCAGACCCGGCCTTACTACTGCTTACGAGCAGTACGTC. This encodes CASRPGLTTAYEQYV.

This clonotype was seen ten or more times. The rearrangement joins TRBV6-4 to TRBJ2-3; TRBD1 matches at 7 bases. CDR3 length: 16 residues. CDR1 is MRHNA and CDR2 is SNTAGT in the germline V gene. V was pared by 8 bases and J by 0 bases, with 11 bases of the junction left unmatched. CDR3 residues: CASAIQQGSSTDTQYF. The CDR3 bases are TGTGCCAGCGCTATTCAACAGGGGTCCAGCACAGATACGCAGTATTTT.

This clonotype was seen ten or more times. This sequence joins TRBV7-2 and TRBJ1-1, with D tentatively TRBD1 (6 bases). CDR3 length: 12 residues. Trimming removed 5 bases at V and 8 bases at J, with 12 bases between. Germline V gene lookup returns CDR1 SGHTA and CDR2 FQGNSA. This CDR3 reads CASSQHRAEAFF. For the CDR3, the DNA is TGTGCCAGCAGCCAACACAGGGCAGAAGCTTTCTTT.

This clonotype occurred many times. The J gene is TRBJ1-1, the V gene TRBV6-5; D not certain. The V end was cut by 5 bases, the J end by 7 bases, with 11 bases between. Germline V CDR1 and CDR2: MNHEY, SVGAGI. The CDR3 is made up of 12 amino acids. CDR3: CASSGWGFEAFF. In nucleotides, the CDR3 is TGTGCCAGCAGTGGGTGGGGATTTGAAGCTTTCTTT.

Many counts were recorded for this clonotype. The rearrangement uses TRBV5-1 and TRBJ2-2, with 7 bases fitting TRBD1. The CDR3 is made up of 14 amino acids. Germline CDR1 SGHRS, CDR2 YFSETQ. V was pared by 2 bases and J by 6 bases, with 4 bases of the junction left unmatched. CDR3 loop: CASSFQQGSGELFF. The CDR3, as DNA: TGCGCCAGCAGCTTTCAACAGGGGTCCGGGGAGCTGTTTTTT.

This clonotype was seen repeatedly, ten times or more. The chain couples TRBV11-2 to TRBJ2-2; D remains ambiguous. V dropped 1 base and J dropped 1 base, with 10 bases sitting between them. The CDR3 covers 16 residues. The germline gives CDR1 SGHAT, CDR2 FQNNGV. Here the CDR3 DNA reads TGTGCCAGCAGCTTAGCCTTGCTAGGGAACACCGGGGAGCTGTTTTTT. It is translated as CASSLALLGNTGELFF.

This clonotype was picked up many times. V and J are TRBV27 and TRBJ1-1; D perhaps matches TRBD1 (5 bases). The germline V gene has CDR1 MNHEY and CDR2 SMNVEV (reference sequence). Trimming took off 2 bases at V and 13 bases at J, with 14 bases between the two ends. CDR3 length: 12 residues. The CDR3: CASSLRDRELFF. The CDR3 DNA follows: TGTGCCAGCAGTTTAAGGGACCGCGAGCTTTTCTTT.